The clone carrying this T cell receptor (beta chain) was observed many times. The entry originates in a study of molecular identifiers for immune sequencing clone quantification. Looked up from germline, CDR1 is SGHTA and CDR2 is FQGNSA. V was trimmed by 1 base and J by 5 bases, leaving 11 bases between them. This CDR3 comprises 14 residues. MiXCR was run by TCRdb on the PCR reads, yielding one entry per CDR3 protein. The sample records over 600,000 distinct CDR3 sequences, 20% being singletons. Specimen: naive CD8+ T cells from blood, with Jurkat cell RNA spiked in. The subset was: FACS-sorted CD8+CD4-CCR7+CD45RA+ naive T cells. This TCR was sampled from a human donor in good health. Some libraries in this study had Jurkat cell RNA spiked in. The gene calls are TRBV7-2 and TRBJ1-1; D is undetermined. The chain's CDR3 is CASSLEVRLTEAFF. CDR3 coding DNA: TGTGCCAGCAGCTTAGAGGTCAGATTAACTGAAGCTTTCTTT.